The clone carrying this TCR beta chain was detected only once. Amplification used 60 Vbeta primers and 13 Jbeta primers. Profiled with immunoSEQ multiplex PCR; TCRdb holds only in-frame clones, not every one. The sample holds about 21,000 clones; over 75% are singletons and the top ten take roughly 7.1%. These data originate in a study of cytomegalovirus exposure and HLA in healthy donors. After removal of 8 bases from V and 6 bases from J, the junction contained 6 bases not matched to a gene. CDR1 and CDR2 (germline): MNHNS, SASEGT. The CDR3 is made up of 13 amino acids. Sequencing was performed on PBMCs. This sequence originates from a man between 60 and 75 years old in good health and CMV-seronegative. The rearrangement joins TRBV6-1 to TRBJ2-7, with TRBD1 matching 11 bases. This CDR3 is CASGDRGRCEQYF. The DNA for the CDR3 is TGTGCCAGCGGGGACAGGGGGAGGTGCGAGCAGTACTTC.